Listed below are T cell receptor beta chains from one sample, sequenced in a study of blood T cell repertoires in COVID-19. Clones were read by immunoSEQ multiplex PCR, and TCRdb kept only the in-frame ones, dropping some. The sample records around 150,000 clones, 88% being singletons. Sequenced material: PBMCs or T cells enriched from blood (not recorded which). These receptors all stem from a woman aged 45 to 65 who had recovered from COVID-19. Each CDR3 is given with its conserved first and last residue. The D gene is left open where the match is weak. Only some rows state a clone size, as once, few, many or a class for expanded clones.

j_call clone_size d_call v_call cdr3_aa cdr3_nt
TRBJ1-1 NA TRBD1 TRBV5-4 CASSFGQGGTEAFF TGTGCCAGCAGCTTCGGACAGGGAGGCACTGAAGCTTTCTTT
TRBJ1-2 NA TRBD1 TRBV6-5 CASSYSTGTNYGYTF TGTGCCAGCAGTTACTCGACAGGGACTAACTATGGCTACACCTTC
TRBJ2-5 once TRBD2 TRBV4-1 CASSQEPSRLAEETQYF TGCGCCAGCAGCCAAGAACCGTCGCGACTAGCGGAAGAGACCCAGTACTTC
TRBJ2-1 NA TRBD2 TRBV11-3 CASSYPKRGSYNEQFF TGTGCCAGCAGTTACCCCAAGCGGGGGTCGTACAATGAGCAGTTCTTC
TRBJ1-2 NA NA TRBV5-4 CASSLDFLGRSGYTF TGTGCCAGCAGCTTGGACTTCTTGGGGCGGTCTGGCTACACCTTC
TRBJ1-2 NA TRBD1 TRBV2 CASSERDRGYGYTF TGTGCCAGCAGTGAACGGGACAGGGGTTATGGCTACACCTTC
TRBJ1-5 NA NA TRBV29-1 CSVGIDGGSNQPQHF TGCAGCGTGGGGATTGACGGGGGTAGCAATCAGCCCCAGCATTTT
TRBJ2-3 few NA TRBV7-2 CASSEDIGRITDTQYF TGTGCCAGCAGCGAGGACATCGGGCGGATCACAGATACGCAGTATTTT
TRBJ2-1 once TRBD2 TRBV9 CASSLAGGPEEQFF TGTGCCAGCAGCTTAGCGGGGGGGCCGGAAGAGCAGTTCTTC
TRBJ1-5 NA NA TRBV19 CASSIRDSNQPQHF TGTGCCAGTAGTATACGGGATAGCAATCAGCCCCAGCATTTT
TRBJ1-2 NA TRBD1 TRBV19 CASYYSGQGAPGYTF TGTGCCAGTTATTACTCGGGACAGGGGGCGCCTGGCTACACCTTC
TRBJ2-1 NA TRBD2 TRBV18 CASSFSTSGNSYNEQFF TGTGCCAGCTCATTTTCGACTAGCGGTAACTCCTACAATGAGCAGTTCTTC
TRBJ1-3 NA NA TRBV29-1 CSVAEGVGVAGNTIYF TGCAGCGTTGCGGAAGGGGTAGGTGTGGCTGGAAACACCATATATTTT
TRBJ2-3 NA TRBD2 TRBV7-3 CASSPAGGPQAAHTQYF TGTGCCAGCAGCCCGGCGGGGGGACCCCAAGCGGCCCATACGCAGTATTTT
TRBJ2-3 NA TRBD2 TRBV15 CATSDSGGPRTDTQYF TGTGCCACCTCAGACAGCGGGGGGCCTCGCACAGATACGCAGTATTTT
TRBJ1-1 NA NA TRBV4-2 CASRSQGTEAFF TGTGCCAGCAGATCTCAGGGCACTGAAGCTTTCTTT
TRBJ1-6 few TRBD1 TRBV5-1 CASSLGGQGVNSPLHF TGCGCCAGCAGCTTGGGCGGGCAGGGGGTCAATTCACCCCTCCACTTT
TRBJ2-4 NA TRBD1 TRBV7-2 CASSPRQGEGPKNIQYF TGTGCCAGCAGCCCTAGACAGGGCGAGGGACCCAAAAACATTCAGTACTTC